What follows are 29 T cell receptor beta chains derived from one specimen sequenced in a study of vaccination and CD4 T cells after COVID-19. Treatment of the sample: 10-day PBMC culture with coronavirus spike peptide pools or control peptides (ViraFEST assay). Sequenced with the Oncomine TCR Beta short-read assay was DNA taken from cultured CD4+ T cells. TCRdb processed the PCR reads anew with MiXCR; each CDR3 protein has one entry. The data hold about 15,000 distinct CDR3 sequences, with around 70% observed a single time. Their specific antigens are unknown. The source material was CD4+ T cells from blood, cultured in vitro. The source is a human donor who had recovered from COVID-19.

CDR3 in amino acids: CATSRDPNGLSRETQYF. CDR3 DNA: TGTGCCACCAGCAGAGATCCTAATGGGTTAAGTAGAGAGACCCAGTACTTC. The chain couples TRBV15 to TRBJ2-5; D is unresolved. This CDR3 is 17 amino acids long. V was cut by 0 bases and J by 4 bases, with 18 bases left in between. Germline V gene sequence: CDR1 LNHNV, CDR2 YYDKDF (reference sequence).

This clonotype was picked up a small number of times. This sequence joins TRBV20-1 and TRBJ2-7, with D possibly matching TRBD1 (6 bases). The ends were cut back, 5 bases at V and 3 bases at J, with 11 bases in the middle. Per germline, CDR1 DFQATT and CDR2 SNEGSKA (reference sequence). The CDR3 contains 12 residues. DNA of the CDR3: TGCAGTGCTCCCGGGACACTCTACGAGCAGTACTTC. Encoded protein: CSAPGTLYEQYF.

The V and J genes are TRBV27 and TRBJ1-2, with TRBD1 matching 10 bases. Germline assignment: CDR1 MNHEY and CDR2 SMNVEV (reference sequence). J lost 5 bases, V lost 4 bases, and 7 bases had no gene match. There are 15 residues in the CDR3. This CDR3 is CASSSRQGAWYGYTF. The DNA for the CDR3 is TGTGCCAGCAGTTCCCGACAGGGGGCTTGGTATGGCTACACCTTC.

The CDR3 here is CASSIERTGFGYTF. CDR3 DNA sequence: TGTGCCAGTAGTATTGAAAGGACAGGGTTCGGCTACACCTTC. The chain employs TRBV19 and TRBJ1-2; 8 positions agree with TRBD1. V trimming: 3 bases; J trimming: 8 bases; junction bases outside the gene matches: 8. Germline CDR1 and CDR2: LNHDA and SQIVND (reference sequence). The CDR3 is 14 residues long.

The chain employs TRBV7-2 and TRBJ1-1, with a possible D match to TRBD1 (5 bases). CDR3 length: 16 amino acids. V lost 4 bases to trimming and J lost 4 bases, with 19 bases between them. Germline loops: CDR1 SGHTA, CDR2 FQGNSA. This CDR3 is CASSSDILGPGTEAFF. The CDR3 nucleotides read TGTGCCAGCAGCTCAGACATCCTGGGACCGGGCACTGAAGCTTTCTTT.

CDR3 region: CASTGTANTGELFF. DNA for the CDR3: TGTGCCAGCACCGGGACAGCGAACACCGGGGAGCTGTTTTTT. The chain joins TRBV11-2 to TRBJ2-2, with 7 bases aligning to TRBD1. Germline V gene data show CDR1 as SGHAT and CDR2 as FQNNGV. The CDR3 is made up of 14 amino acids. V was pared by 7 bases and J by 0 bases, with 2 bases of the junction left unmatched.

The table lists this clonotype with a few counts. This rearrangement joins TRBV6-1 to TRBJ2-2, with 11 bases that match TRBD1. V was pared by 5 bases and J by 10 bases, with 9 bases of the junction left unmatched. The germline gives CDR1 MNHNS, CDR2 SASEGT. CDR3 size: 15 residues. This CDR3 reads CASSPTWTGGKELFF. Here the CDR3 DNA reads TGTGCCAGCAGTCCGACTTGGACAGGGGGCAAGGAGCTGTTTTTT.

This CDR3 reads CATSDASQGRGETQYF. The CDR3 nucleotides read TGTGCCACCAGTGATGCCTCCCAGGGGCGGGGGGAGACCCAGTACTTC. The rearrangement joins TRBV24-1 to TRBJ2-5, with D perhaps TRBD2 (7 bases). Trimming left V 3 bases short and J 5 bases short, with 18 bases between. CDR1 and CDR2 (germline): KGHDR, SFDVKD. CDR3 length: 16 amino acids.

This chain's CDR3 is CSARDLQGAAETQYF. The DNA of the CDR3 is TGCAGTGCTAGAGATTTACAGGGAGCTGCGGAGACCCAGTACTTC. J is TRBJ2-5 and V is TRBV20-1, with D maybe TRBD1 (6 bases). This CDR3 spans 15 amino acids. Trimming cost V 0 bases and J 5 bases, with 16 bases left between them. Germline V gene sequence: CDR1 DFQATT, CDR2 SNEGSKA (reference sequence).

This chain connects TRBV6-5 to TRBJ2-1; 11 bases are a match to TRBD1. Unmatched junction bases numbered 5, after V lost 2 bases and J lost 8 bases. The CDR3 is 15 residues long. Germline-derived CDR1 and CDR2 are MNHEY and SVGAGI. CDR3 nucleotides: TGTGCCAGCAGTTACCTTGGGACAGGGGGGCATGAGCAGTTCTTC. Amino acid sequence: CASSYLGTGGHEQFF.

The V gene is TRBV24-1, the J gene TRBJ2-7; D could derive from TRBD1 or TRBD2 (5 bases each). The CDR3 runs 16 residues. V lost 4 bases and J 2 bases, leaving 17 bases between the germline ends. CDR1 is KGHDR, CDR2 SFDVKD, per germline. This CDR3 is CATSDPTEGPTYEQYF. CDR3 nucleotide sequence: TGTGCCACCAGTGACCCAACCGAGGGGCCCACCTACGAGCAGTACTTC.

CDR3 region: CASTHSGTSVAQYF. CDR3 DNA sequence: TGTGCCAGCACCCACTCCGGGACATCAGTGGCCCAGTACTTC. The chain uses TRBV6-1 and TRBJ2-7, with a possible D match to TRBD1 (6 bases). The CDR3 sequence is 14 residues long. Germline assignment: CDR1 MNHNS and CDR2 SASEGT. V gave up 7 bases and J gave up 10 bases, with 23 bases separating them.

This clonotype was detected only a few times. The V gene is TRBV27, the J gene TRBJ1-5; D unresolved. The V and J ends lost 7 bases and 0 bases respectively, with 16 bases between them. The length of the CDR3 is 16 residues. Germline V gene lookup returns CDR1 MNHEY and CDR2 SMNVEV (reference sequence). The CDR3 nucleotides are TGTGCCAGCAAAGGATTAGGAGGGTATAGCAATCAGCCCCAGCATTTT. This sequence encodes CASKGLGGYSNQPQHF.

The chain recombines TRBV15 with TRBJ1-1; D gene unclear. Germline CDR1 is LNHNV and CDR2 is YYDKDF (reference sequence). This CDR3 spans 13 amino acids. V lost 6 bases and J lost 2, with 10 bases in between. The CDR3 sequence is CATSRGLNTEAFF. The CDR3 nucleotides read TGTGCCACCAGTCGCGGACTCAACACTGAAGCTTTCTTT.

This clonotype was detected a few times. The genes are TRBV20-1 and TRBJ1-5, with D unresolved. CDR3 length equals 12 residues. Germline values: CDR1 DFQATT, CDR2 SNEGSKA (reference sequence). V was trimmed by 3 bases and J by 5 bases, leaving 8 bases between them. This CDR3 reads CSASRTDQPQHF. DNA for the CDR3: TGCAGTGCTAGCAGGACTGATCAGCCCCAGCATTTT.

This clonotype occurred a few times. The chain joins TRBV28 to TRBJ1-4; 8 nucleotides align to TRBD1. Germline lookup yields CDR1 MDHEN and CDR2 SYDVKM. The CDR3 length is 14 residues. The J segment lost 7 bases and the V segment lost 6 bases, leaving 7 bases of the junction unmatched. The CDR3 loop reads CASSPGQASEKLFF. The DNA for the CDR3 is TGTGCCAGCAGCCCGGGACAGGCCTCTGAAAAACTGTTTTTT.

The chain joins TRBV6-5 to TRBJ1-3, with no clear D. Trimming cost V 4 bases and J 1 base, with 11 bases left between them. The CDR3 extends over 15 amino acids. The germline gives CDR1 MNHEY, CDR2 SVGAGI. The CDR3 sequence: CASSLWELSGNTIYF. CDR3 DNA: TGTGCCAGCAGTTTATGGGAACTATCTGGAAACACCATATATTTT.

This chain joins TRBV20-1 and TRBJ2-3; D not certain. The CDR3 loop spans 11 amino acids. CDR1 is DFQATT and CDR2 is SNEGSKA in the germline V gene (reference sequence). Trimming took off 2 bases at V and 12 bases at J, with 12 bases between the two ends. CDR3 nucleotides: TGCAGTGCTAGAATTGGCGGTACCCAGTATTTT. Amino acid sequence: CSARIGGTQYF.

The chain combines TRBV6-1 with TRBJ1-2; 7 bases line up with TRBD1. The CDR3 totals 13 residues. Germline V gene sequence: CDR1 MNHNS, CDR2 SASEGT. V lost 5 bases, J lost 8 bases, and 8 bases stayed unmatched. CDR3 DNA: TGTGCCAGCAGTCAGACAGGGACCGGGGGCTACACCTTC. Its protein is CASSQTGTGGYTF.

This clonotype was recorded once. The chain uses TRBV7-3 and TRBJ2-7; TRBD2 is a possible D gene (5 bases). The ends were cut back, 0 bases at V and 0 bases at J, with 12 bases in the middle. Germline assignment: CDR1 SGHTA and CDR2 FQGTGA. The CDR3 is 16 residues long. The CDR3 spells CASSLTGGGPSYEQYF. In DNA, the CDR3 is TGTGCCAGCAGCTTAACTGGTGGAGGACCCTCCTACGAGCAGTACTTC.

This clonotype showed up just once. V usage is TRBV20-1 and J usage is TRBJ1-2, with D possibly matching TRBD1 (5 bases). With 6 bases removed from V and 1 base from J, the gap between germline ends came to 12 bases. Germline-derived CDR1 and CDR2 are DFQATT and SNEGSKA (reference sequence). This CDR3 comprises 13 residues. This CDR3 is CSAQAGFNYGYTF. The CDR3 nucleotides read TGCAGTGCCCAGGCAGGGTTTAACTATGGCTACACCTTC.

In DNA, the CDR3 is TGTGCCAGCAGCTTAGATAGAGGGCACGAGCAGTACTTC. It encodes CASSLDRGHEQYF. The chain couples TRBV11-2 to TRBJ2-7; maybe TRBD2 (5 bases). The CDR3 has 13 residues. Trimming cost V 0 bases and J 5 bases, with 8 bases left between them. Per germline, CDR1 SGHAT and CDR2 FQNNGV.

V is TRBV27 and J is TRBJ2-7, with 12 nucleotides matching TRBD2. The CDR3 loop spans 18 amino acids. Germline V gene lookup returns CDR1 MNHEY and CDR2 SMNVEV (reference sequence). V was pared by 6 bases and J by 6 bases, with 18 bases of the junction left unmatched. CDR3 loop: CASRPGLAGPTRGGEQYF. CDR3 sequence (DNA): TGTGCCAGCAGACCGGGACTAGCGGGTCCTACACGGGGAGGCGAGCAGTACTTC.

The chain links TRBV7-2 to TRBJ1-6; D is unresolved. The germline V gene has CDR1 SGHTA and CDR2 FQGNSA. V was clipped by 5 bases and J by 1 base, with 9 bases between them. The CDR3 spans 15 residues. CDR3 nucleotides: TGTGCCAGCAGCCCTCAGAAGTCCTATAATTCACCCCTCCACTTT. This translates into CASSPQKSYNSPLHF.

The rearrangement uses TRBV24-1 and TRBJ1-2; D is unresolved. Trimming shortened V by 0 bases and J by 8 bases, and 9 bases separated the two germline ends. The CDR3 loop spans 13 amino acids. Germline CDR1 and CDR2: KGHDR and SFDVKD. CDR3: CATSDLSQSGYTF. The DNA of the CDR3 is TGTGCCACCAGTGATTTGAGCCAGTCGGGCTACACCTTC.

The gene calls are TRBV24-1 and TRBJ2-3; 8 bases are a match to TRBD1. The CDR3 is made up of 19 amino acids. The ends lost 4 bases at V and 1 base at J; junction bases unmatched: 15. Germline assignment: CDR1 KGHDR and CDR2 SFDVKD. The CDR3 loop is CATSEAPGQEFVGTDTQYF. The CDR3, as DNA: TGTGCCACCAGTGAAGCACCGGGACAGGAGTTCGTAGGCACAGATACGCAGTATTTT.

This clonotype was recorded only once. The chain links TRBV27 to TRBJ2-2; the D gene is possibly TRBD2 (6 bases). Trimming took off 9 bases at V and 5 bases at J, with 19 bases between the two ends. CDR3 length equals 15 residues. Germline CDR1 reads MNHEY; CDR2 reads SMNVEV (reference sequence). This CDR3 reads CARPPPGLVTGELFF. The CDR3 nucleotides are TGTGCCAGGCCTCCACCGGGACTTGTTACCGGGGAGCTGTTTTTT.

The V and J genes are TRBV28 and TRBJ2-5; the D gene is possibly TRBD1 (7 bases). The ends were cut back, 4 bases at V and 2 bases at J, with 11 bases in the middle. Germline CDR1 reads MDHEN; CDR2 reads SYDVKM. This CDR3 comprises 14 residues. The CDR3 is CASSSGGQQETQYF. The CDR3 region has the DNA TGTGCCAGCAGTTCCGGGGGACAGCAAGAGACCCAGTACTTC.

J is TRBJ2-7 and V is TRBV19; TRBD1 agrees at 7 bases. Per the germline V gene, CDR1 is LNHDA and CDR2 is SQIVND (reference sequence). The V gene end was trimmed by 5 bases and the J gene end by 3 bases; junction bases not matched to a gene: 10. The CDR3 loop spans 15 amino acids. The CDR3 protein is CASSSRQGRLYEQYF. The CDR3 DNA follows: TGTGCCAGTAGTTCCCGACAGGGACGCCTCTACGAGCAGTACTTC.